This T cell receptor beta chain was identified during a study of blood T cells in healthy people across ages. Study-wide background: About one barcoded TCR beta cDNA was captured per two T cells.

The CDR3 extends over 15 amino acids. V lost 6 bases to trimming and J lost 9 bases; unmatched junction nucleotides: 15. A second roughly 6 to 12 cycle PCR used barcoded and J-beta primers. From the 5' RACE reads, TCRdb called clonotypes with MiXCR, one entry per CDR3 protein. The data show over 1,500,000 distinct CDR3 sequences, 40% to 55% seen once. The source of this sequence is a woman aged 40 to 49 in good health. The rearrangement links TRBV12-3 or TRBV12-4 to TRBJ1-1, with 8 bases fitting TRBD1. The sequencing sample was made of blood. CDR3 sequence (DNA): TGTGCCAGCAGCCGCAGGATGACAGGGGAGGGAAAAGCTTTCTTT. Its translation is CASSRRMTGEGKAFF.